The T cell receptor (beta chain) described here comes from a study of blood T cell repertoires in COVID-19. Study as a whole: Material from acute and convalescent COVID-19 was sourced from the United States, Italy and Spain. From T cells, B-cell-depleted T cells, or PBMCs came the material, which was cDNA or gDNA.

The table lists this clone with a count of one. Authors' methods: Estimation of nucleated cell counts relied on the amplification of reference gene primers. Some clones are missing from TCRdb's copy, which holds only in-frame ones; the method was immunoSEQ multiplex PCR. V and J calls and clone size are copied from that table; D and trimming were computed from the DNA. The profile shows some 47,000 clones, about 82% of them singletons. The CDR3 has 15 residues. Trimming took off 3 bases at V and 7 bases at J, with 16 bases between the two ends. The germline CDR1 and CDR2 sequences are ENHRY and SYGVKD.

V is TRBV10-3 and J is TRBJ1-5, with D unresolved. This TCR was recovered from a woman aged 55-70 years with acute or convalescent COVID-19. Sequencing was carried out using peripheral blood. CDR3 amino acids: CAISEISGPSQPQHF. The CDR3, as DNA: TGTGCCATCAGTGAAATCAGCGGGCCGTCACAGCCCCAGCATTTT.